This entry describes one TCR beta chain. These data come from a study of blood T cell repertoires in COVID-19. Study overall: Some COVID-19 samples were acute and others convalescent; all came from the United States, Italy and Spain. The cDNA or gDNA used as material had been derived from T cells, B-cell-depleted T cells, or PBMCs.

Germline loops: CDR1 MDHEN, CDR2 SYDVKM. The length of the CDR3 is 15 residues. With 2 bases removed from V and 3 bases from J, the gap between germline ends came to 12 bases. TCRdb's table, derived via immunoSEQ multiplex PCR, lists solely in-frame clones and lacks some. This table holds 200,000 to 250,000 clones, about 88% found once. The source material was peripheral blood. This sequence joins TRBV28 and TRBJ2-3, with no clear D. This sequence originates from an older woman with acute or convalescent COVID-19. The CDR3 DNA reads as TGTGCCAGCAGTTTAGCAGGTGGCTTTACAGATACGCAGTATTTT. Its translation: CASSLAGGFTDTQYF. The full variable domain, in which reference TRBV28 and TRBJ2-3 provide the parts outside the CDR3, is DVKVTQSSRYLVKRTGEKVFLECVQDMDHENMFWYRQDPGLGLRLIYFSYDVKMKEKGDIPEGYSVSREKKERFSLILESASTNQTSMYLCASSLAGGFTDTQYFGPGTRLTVL.